Each of the 15 T cell receptor beta chains below was sequenced from the same sample in a study of spatial heterogeneity in lung cancer. Sample time point: sample taken at primary tumor resection. One entry per CDR3 protein results from TCRdb running MiXCR on the 5' RACE reads. This table holds 9,500 to 14,000 distinct CDR3 sequences, 3.7% found once. The source was PBMCs, collected at surgery. These receptors originate from a female donor with early-stage non-small cell lung cancer.

This clonotype was observed at least ten times. The J gene is TRBJ1-5, the V gene TRBV12-3 or TRBV12-4, with TRBD1 identical over 7 bases. This CDR3 has 13 residues. The ends lost 3 bases at V and 5 bases at J; junction bases unmatched: 1. CDR3 sequence: CASSFRGDQPQHF. The CDR3 DNA follows: TGTGCCAGCAGTTTCAGGGGGGATCAGCCCCAGCATTTT.

In this sample, this clonotype turned up many times. V is TRBV5-1 and J is TRBJ1-2; D perhaps matches TRBD1 (5 bases). V was shortened by 3 bases and J by 3 bases, with 18 bases between the two germline ends. This CDR3 region has 16 residues. Per germline, CDR1 SGHRS and CDR2 YFSETQ. The DNA for the CDR3 is TGCGCCAGCAGCTCTAATGGACACCCTGAAGACTATGGCTACACCTTC. It encodes CASSSNGHPEDYGYTF.

This clonotype was seen many times. The rearrangement uses TRBV7-3 and TRBJ2-2, with D hard to call. Trimming stripped 5 bases from V and 6 bases from J, with 10 bases between. The CDR3 runs 13 residues. CDR1 is SGHTA and CDR2 is FQGTGA in the germline V gene. Here the CDR3 reads CASSPRPSGELFF. CDR3 coding DNA: TGTGCCAGCAGCCCCAGGCCGTCCGGGGAGCTGTTTTTT.

This clonotype was observed at least ten times. The chain is built from TRBV4-1 and TRBJ2-1; D gene ambiguous. The germline CDR1 and CDR2 sequences are MGHRA and YSYEKL. The CDR3 sequence is 15 residues long. Trimming pared 1 base from V and 0 bases from J, leaving 7 bases between. The CDR3 DNA sequence: TGCGCCAGCAGCCAAGGAGCAAGCTCCTACAATGAGCAGTTCTTC. Protein sequence: CASSQGASSYNEQFF.

There are many counts of this clonotype. The gene calls are TRBV12-3 or TRBV12-4 and TRBJ2-2; 12 bases line up with TRBD2. The trim removed 6 bases at V and 5 bases at J, leaving 7 bases unmatched. The CDR3 loop spans 16 amino acids. In DNA form, the CDR3 reads TGTGCCAGCAGACCAACCGGGACTAGCGGGACCGGGGAGCTGTTTTTT. Its protein product is CASRPTGTSGTGELFF.

This clonotype occurred many times. The rearrangement uses TRBV6-5 and TRBJ1-2; 8 bases are shared with TRBD1. Germline V lookup: CDR1 MNHEY, CDR2 SVGAGI. The CDR3 has 16 amino acids. The V segment lost 4 bases and the J segment 8 bases; nucleotides outside the gene matches: 15. CDR3: CASSSIPWTGQGGYTF. The CDR3 coding sequence is TGTGCCAGCAGTTCCATCCCATGGACAGGGCAAGGGGGCTACACCTTC.

This clonotype appeared many times. V gene TRBV19 combines with J gene TRBJ1-4; no firm D call. The germline V gene encodes CDR1 LNHDA and CDR2 SQIVND (reference sequence). The CDR3 loop spans 14 amino acids. V lost 4 bases to trimming and J lost 0 bases, with 6 bases between them. The CDR3 sequence: CASSTEATNEKLFF. CDR3 coding DNA: TGTGCCAGTAGTACGGAAGCAACTAATGAAAAACTGTTTTTT.

The chain employs TRBV4-2 and TRBJ2-3; 10 bases are a match to TRBD2. After removal of 0 bases from V and 1 base from J, the junction contained 4 bases not matched to a gene. The V gene's germline CDR1 is LGHNA and CDR2 YNFKEQ. This CDR3 has 17 residues. CDR3 sequence reads: CASSQDSSGSGTDTQYF. The CDR3, as DNA: TGTGCCAGCAGCCAAGATTCTAGCGGGAGTGGCACAGATACGCAGTATTTT.

This clonotype occurred many times. This chain uses TRBV29-1 with TRBJ2-1, with D perhaps matching TRBD1 (6 bases). V was trimmed by 6 bases and J by 8 bases, leaving 11 bases between them. The CDR3 loop spans 11 amino acids. Germline CDR1 and CDR2: SQVTM and ANQGSEA. CDR3 DNA sequence: TGCAGCGTGGCCAGGGGAGATGAGCAGTTCTTC. Encoded protein: CSVARGDEQFF.

This clonotype was counted many times. The chain combines TRBV7-9 with TRBJ1-2; TRBD1 might be the D (5 bases). CDR1 SEHNR and CDR2 FQNEAQ come from the germline V gene (reference sequence). The V and J ends lost 1 base and 7 bases respectively, with 13 bases between them. The CDR3 is 14 amino acids. CDR3 region: CASSLGEGLFGYTF. For the CDR3, the DNA is TGTGCCAGCAGCTTAGGCGAGGGACTTTTTGGCTACACCTTC.

This clonotype occurred many times. The CDR3 loop is CASSQGDYTTGEQFF. The DNA of the CDR3 is TGTGCCAGCAGCCAAGGAGACTACACAACGGGTGAGCAGTTCTTC. The chain carries TRBV3-1 and TRBJ2-1; maybe TRBD2 (5 bases). This CDR3 comprises 15 residues. Germline assignment: CDR1 LGHDT and CDR2 YNNKEL (reference sequence). The V end was cut by 1 base, the J end by 9 bases, with 16 bases between.

This clonotype has ten or more counts. CDR3 residues: CASSPSSGNQPQHF. CDR3 DNA sequence: TGTGCCAGCAGTCCGAGCAGCGGCAATCAGCCCCAGCATTTT. The chain joins TRBV6-5 to TRBJ1-5; no clear D gene. Trimming removed 5 bases at V and 2 bases at J, with 10 bases between. CDR1 and CDR2 from the germline V gene are MNHEY and SVGAGI. This CDR3 has 14 amino acids.

This clonotype was recorded at least ten times. The chain joins TRBV4-3 to TRBJ2-5; 12 bases are a match to TRBD1. In germline, CDR1 is LGHNA, CDR2 YSLEER. The trim removed 3 bases at V and 4 bases at J, leaving 3 bases unmatched. The CDR3 consists of 15 residues. The CDR3 nucleotides read TGCGCCAGCAGCCAGGGGACAGGGGGCGCAGAGACCCAGTACTTC. The encoded protein is CASSQGTGGAETQYF.

There are many counts of this clonotype. This chain links TRBV11-2 with TRBJ2-2; D is perhaps TRBD1 (6 bases). The CDR3 spans 15 residues. Trimming took off 2 bases at V and 1 base at J, with 8 bases between the two ends. Germline CDR1 is SGHAT and CDR2 is FQNNGV. The CDR3 nucleotides are TGTGCCAGCAGCTTACAGGGGATGAACACCGGGGAGCTGTTTTTT. Translated: CASSLQGMNTGELFF. Based on the CDR3 plus reference TRBV11-2 and TRBJ2-2, the full variable domain is EAGVAQSPRYKIIEKRQSVAFWCNPISGHATLYWYQQILGQGPKLLIQFQNNGVVDDSQLPKDRFSAERLKGVDSTLKIQPAKLEDSAVYLCASSLQGMNTGELFFGEGSRLTVL.

In this sample, this clonotype turned up many times. The chain uses TRBV19 and TRBJ2-4, with 8 bases that match TRBD1. V gave up 6 bases and J gave up 4 bases; unmatched junction bases: 5. The CDR3 runs to 14 residues. Looked up from germline, CDR1 is LNHDA and CDR2 is SQIVND (reference sequence). The CDR3 bases are TGTGCCAGTAGAGCCACAGGGGGAAAAAACATTCAGTACTTC. Its protein is CASRATGGKNIQYF. The entire variable domain, with the rest obtained from reference TRBV19 and TRBJ2-4, is as follows: DGGITQSPKYLFRKEGQNVTLSCEQNLNHDAMYWYRQDPGQGLRLIYYSQIVNDFQKGDIAEGYSVSREKKESFPLTVTSAQKNPTAFYLCASRATGGKNIQYFGAGTRLSVL.